This T cell receptor (beta chain) was recorded in a study of shared clonotypes between healthy human individuals (dated by TCRdb to about 2020). Context from the whole study: A couple of women and a few men aged 18 to 49 years were included in the cohort. Per donor, three plates each were used for CD4 naive and CD4 memory, two for CD8 naive, and one for CD8 memory. Blood TCR repertoires of five healthy adults were deeply sequenced to estimate repertoire size and the extent of clonotype sharing between individuals. To increase sequencing depth and limit assay-specific biases, different laboratories used diverse techniques to prepare libraries and sequence TCR repertoires. Between about 0.85 and 9.5 billion PBMCs per donor were obtained by leukapheresis. What the research found in general, with its limitations: Even with the large sequencing depth, rarefaction of the sorted-subset datasets indicated that sequencing was incomplete. Pairwise subsampling indicated that sequencing depth was expected to affect the degree of clonotype sharing among donors. Compared with non-shared clonotypes, clonotypes shared by all four sorted-subset donors had higher generation probabilities. Sampling was limited to blood, and TCR repertoires in tissue likely differ from TCR repertoires in blood. Because the study included a small number of donors, the genetic and exposure-history diversity represented was limited. Estimated clonotype richness was generally larger for naive than for memory subsets. Across a handful of donors, approximately 4.6% of naive CD4, roughly 3.3% of naive CD8, 2% to 2.5% of memory CD4, and approximately 0.4% of memory CD8 clonotypes were shared.

Regarding this clone: The specificity of this receptor is unknown. The record has no base qualities; no much larger clone is one base away.

The CDR1 and CDR2 encoded by the germline V gene (reference sequence) are MNHEY and SMNVEV. Measured from the cysteine to the phenylalanine, the CDR3 is 13 residues long. The read is trimmed to its CDR3 DNA, 39 bases read in frame from base 1. V sheds 3 bases and J sheds 1 base, leaving 7 bases between their ends. Using the deep immunoSEQ assay, multiplex PCR amplified TCR CDR3 regions from genomic DNA. Extracted genomic DNA from each cell subset was spread evenly across all wells of several immunoSEQ 96-well plates, with each plate serving as a replicate. For sorted subsets, approximately 190 ng genomic DNA, equal to tens of thousands of T cell genomes, was loaded into each replicate PCR. Purified libraries were measured with a Qubit 3.0 fluorometer, size-checked on a Bioanalyzer 2100, and measured again with the KAPA Library Quantification kit. A separate single-read 150-cycle Illumina NextSeq 550 flow cell was used to sequence each immunoSEQ 96-well plate. Per the original workflow: The immunoSEQ output contained only junctional sequences without quality scores, so filtering could not match that applied to full-length reads. To assign V/J genes and CDR3, sequences were annotated using PyIR, a Python wrapper for IgBLAST v1.9, with IMGT germline references. Reads were filtered out if the reads had weak V/J assignments (E-value above 1e-6), no CDR3, stop codons, out-of-frame junctions, or ambiguous translated residues. V3J clonotypes were defined by identical inferred V gene, J gene, and CDR3 amino acid sequence. The percentage overlap between two repertoires was calculated by dividing the number of shared unique clonotypes by the size of the smaller repertoire. RTK rarefaction, the Chao1 estimator, and Recon v2.1 estimates of unobserved clonotypes were used to assess repertoire richness. Generation probabilities for all TCRbeta clonotypes obtained by the gDNA method from four donors were computed using OLGA. Sourced from immuneACCESS, this table was stored by TCRdb with only in-frame sequences that have V and J called. A share of the clones is absent; for the studies checked, an unresolved V gene accounts for under half, and the remainder has no known explanation. V and J calls and clone size come straight from that table; D and trimming were deduced from the DNA. Here the sample has about 320,000 clones; roughly 84% occur a single time. Of the sample, around 15% falls within the top ten clones.

The donors were healthy, HIV-negative adults who had no recently reported acute infections or vaccinations. Only Caucasian adults living in Nashville, Tennessee, USA were represented among the donors. CD8 memory samples consisted of magnetically selected CD45RO+ cells combined with CCR7-negative CD45RA+ effector memory (TemRA) cells. After blood collection by leukapheresis, PBMCs were isolated using Ficoll-Histopaque density gradient centrifugation and then cryopreserved in the vapor phase of liquid nitrogen. Analytical flow cytometry was used to check the purity and quantity of every magnetically sorted T cell population. Genomic DNA was isolated from every sorted fraction and measured by UV absorbance on a Nanodrop 2000c.

This TCR was sampled from a man aged 18 to 30 in good health. The rearrangement joined TRBV27 to TRBJ2-7; the D region possibly corresponds to TRBD2 (5 bases align). Specimen: memory CD8+ T cells sorted from blood. In the paper's terms, the cell subset or site label means: CD45RO+ cells pooled with CCR7-negative TemRA cells. CDR3 sequence: CASSFQRSYEQYF. The nucleotide sequence reads TGTGCCAGCAGTTTCCAGCGGTCCTACGAGCAGTACTTC.